This is a list of T cell receptor beta chains from one sample in a study of cytomegalovirus exposure and HLA in healthy donors. Some clones are missing from TCRdb's copy, which holds only in-frame ones; the method was immunoSEQ multiplex PCR. The sample records roughly 110,000 clones, 65% to 80% being singletons. Sequenced: PBMCs. Every receptor here comes from a male donor in good health and CMV-seronegative. Both conserved end residues are part of each CDR3.

v_call	cdr3_length	j_call	cdr3_aa
TRBV11-2	15	TRBJ2-7	CASSPLAEFAYEQYF
TRBV10-3	13	TRBJ2-3	CATSWTTPDTQYF
TRBV7-6	14	TRBJ1-1	CASSRTITGTEAFF
TRBV5-4	15	TRBJ2-1	CASSLQSAWSKEQFF
TRBV6-1	15	TRBJ2-3	CASSEARTGADTQYF
TRBV2	13	TRBJ2-2	CASRQTGIGELFF
TRBV6-5	13	TRBJ2-7	CASSRRRSYEQYF
TRBV9	14	TRBJ2-3	CASSSRTNTDTQYF
TRBV13	17	TRBJ2-1	CASSSGSGGRADGEQFF
TRBV9	13	TRBJ1-2	CASSVQGSYGYTF
TRBV4-1	13	TRBJ2-7	CASSPRTGVGQYF
TRBV7-9	15	TRBJ1-5	CASSLGSGSNQPQHF
TRBV30	15	TRBJ1-2	CAWSATGTANYGYTF
TRBV7-8	14	TRBJ1-1	CASSVGTRNTEAFF
TRBV2	15	TRBJ2-1	CASLPTSGRVNEQFF
TRBV4-2	15	TRBJ2-1	CASSQAPAGDNEQFF
TRBV7-9	13	TRBJ2-1	CASSLGSEQEQFF
TRBV28	17	TRBJ2-7	CASSTYLGGSVLHEQYF
TRBV14	15	TRBJ2-5	CASSQHSTGLKTQYF
TRBV4-2	16	TRBJ2-5	CASSPLKREDQETQYF
TRBV6-1	15	TRBJ2-6	CASRDGGSGANVLTF
TRBV19	16	TRBJ1-4	CASSKGTVATNEKLFF
TRBV6-5	14	TRBJ1-3	CASRDRSSGNTIYF
TRBV29-1	14	TRBJ1-5	CSVSTAGVGQPQHF
TRBV29-1	14	TRBJ2-3	CSVRLALAADTQYF
TRBV6-5	11	TRBJ1-1	CASTAGASAFF
TRBV21-1	16	TRBJ1-5	CASSKETVVGNQPQHF
TRBV20-1	11	TRBJ2-7	CSAKRGYEQYF
TRBV27	13	TRBJ2-5	CASGGQGWETQYF
TRBV5-1	14	TRBJ2-1	CASSGTSLYNEQFF
TRBV6-1	13	TRBJ2-7	CASSPQGSYEQYF
TRBV7-8	16	TRBJ2-3	CASSSTSGLYTDTQYF
TRBV30	15	TRBJ2-1	CAWSLGEGRHNEQFF
TRBV9	15	TRBJ2-3	CASSVARGRTDTQYF
TRBV7-3	16	TRBJ2-3	CASSPGLAGVADTQYF
TRBV5-4	16	TRBJ2-5	CASSLVSGRAGETQYF
TRBV28	16	TRBJ1-4	CASSIPGGPTNEKLFF
TRBV5-4	13	TRBJ2-7	CASSTYRGYEQYF
TRBV7-9	12	TRBJ2-7	CASSLALREQYF
TRBV18	14	TRBJ2-7	CASSGTGTQDEQYF
TRBV27	15	TRBJ1-1	CATIREGLGVTEAFF
TRBV6-5	15	TRBJ1-2	CASSYRGSTIGGYTF
TRBV6-6	13	TRBJ2-7	CASTVDRVYEQYF
TRBV19	15	TRBJ2-1	CASSRSGNPPNEQFF
TRBV28	15	TRBJ2-3	CASRTGTLSTDTQYF
TRBV10-3	15	TRBJ2-1	CAIRPTSGSYNEQFF
TRBV10-3	15	TRBJ2-2	CAIRNTGGPTGELFF
TRBV28	16	TRBJ2-2	CASSIPTGANTGELFF
TRBV29-1	16	TRBJ2-2	CSVAGGAGMNTGELFF
TRBV28	13	TRBJ1-1	CASSDIDRSGAFF
TRBV5-4	14	TRBJ2-6	CAGGAASGANILTF
TRBV5-1	15	TRBJ2-3	CASSLAGGATDTQYF
TRBV2	15	TRBJ1-5	CASRTGQGWNQPQHF
TRBV5-1	14	TRBJ2-5	CASSLQGPQETQYF
TRBV19	15	TRBJ1-2	CASSGEGVWRYGYTF